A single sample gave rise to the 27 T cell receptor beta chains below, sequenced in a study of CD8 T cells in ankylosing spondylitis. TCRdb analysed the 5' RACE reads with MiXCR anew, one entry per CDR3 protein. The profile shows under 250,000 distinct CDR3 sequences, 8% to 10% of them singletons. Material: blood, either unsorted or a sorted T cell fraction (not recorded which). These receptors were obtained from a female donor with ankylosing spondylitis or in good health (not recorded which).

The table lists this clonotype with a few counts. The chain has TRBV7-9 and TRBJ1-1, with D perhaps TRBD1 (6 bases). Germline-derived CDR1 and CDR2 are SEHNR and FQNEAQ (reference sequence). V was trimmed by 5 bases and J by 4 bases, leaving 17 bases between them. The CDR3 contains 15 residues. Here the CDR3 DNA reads TGTGCCAGCAGCCCCTTAAGGTCCAGGGGCACTGAAGCTTTCTTT. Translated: CASSPLRSRGTEAFF. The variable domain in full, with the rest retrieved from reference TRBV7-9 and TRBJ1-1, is DTGVSQNPRHKITKRGQNVTFRCDPISEHNRLYWYRQTLGQGPEFLTYFQNEAQLEKSRLLSDRFSAERPKGSFSTLEIQRTEQGDSAMYLCASSPLRSRGTEAFFGQGTRLTVV.

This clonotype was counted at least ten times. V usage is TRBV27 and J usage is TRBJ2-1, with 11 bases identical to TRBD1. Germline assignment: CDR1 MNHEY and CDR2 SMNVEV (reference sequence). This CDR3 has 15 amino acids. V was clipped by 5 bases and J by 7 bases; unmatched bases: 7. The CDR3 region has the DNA TGTGCCAGCAGTCTCCCCGGACAGGGGGCGAATGAGCAGTTCTTC. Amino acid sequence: CASSLPGQGANEQFF.

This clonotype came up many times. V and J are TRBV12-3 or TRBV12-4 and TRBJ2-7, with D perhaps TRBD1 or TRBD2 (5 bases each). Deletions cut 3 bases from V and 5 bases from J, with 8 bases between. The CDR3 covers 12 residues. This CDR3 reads CASSLRGDEQYF. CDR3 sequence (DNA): TGTGCCAGCAGTTTGAGGGGCGACGAGCAGTACTTC.

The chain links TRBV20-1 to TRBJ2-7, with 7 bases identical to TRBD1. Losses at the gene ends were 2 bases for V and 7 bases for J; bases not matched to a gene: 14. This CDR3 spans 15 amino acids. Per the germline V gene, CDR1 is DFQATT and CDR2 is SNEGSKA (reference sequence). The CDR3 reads CSARPLGGPPEEQYF. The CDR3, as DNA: TGCAGTGCTAGACCACTAGGGGGCCCCCCGGAGGAGCAGTACTTC.

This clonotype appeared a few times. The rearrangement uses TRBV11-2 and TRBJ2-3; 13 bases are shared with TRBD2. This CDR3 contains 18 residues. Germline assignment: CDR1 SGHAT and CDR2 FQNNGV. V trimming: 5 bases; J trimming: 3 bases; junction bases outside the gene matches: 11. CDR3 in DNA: TGTGCCAGCAGCAAACTAGCGGGAGGGCCAGGATGGACAGATACGCAGTATTTT. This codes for CASSKLAGGPGWTDTQYF.

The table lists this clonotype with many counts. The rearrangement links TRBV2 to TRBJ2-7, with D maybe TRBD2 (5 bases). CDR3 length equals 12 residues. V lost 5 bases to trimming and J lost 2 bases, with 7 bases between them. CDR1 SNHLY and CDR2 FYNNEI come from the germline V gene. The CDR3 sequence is CASSLGAYEQYF. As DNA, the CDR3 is TGTGCCAGCAGTTTGGGAGCCTACGAGCAGTACTTC.

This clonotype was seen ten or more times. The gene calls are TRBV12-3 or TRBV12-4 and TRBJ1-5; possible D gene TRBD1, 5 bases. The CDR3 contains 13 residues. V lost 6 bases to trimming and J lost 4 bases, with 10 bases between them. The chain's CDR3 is CASRGTENQPQHF. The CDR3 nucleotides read TGTGCCAGCAGGGGGACGGAGAATCAGCCCCAGCATTTT.

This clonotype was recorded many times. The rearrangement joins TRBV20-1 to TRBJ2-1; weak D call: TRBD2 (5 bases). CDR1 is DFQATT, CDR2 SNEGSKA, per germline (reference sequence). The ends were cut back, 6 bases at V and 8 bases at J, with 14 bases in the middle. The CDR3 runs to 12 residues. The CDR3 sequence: CSASRGYDEQFF. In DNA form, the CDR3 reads TGCAGTGCCTCAAGAGGGTACGATGAGCAGTTCTTC.

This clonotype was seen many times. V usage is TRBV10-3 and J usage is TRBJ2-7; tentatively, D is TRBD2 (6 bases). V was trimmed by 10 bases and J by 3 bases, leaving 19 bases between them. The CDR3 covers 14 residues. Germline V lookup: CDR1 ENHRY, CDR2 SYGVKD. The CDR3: CATQDRAGVYEQYF. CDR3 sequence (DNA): TGTGCCACCCAAGACAGAGCGGGTGTCTACGAGCAGTACTTC.

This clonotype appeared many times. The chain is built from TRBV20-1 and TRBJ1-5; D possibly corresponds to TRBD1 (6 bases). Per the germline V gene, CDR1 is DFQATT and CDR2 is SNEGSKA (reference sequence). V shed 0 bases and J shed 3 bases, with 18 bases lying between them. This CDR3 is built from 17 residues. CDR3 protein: CSARDPRTAGSNQPQHF. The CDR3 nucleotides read TGCAGTGCTAGAGACCCCCGGACAGCGGGGTCCAATCAGCCCCAGCATTTT.

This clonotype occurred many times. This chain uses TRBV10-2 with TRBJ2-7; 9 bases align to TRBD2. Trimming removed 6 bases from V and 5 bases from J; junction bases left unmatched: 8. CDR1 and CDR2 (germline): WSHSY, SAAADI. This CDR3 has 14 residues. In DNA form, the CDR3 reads TGCGCCAGCAGCCTTAGCGGGAGAATCAACGAGCAGTACTTC. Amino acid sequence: CASSLSGRINEQYF.

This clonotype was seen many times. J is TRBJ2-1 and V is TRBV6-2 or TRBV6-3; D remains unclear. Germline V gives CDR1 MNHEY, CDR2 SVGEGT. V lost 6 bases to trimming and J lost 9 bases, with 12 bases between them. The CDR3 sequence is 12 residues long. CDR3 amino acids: CASSPLDTEQFF. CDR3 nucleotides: TGTGCCAGCAGCCCCCTAGACACTGAGCAGTTCTTC.

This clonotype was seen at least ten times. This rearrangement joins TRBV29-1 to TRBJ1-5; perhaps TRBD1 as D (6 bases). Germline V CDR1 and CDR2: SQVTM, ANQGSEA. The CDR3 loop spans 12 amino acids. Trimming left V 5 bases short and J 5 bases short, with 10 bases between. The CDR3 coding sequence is TGCAGCGTTTCCAGGGGAGATCAGCCCCAGCATTTT. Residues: CSVSRGDQPQHF.

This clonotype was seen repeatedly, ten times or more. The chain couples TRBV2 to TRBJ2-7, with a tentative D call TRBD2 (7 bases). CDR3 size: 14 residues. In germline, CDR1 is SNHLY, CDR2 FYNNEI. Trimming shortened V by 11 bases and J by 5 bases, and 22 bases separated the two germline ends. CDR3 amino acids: CASAPGGGADEQYF. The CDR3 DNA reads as TGTGCCTCCGCTCCCGGAGGGGGGGCCGACGAGCAGTACTTC.

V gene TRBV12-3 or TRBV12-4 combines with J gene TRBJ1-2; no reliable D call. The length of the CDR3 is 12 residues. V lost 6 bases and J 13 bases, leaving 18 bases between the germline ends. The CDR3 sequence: CASRGWLSACTF. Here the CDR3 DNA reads TGTGCCAGCAGGGGATGGCTGTCGGCTTGCACCTTC.

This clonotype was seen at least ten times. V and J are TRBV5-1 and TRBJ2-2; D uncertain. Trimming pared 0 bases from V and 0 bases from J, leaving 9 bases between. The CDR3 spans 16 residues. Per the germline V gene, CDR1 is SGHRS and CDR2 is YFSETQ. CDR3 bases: TGCGCCAGCAGCTTGGCTCAGTTCGCGAACACCGGGGAGCTGTTTTTT. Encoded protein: CASSLAQFANTGELFF.

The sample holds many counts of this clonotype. The DNA of the CDR3 is TGTGCCAGCAGTTTCAGGACAGGCGGATACGGAATGAACACTGAAGCTTTCTTT. Translating it yields CASSFRTGGYGMNTEAFF. This chain connects TRBV12-3 or TRBV12-4 to TRBJ1-1; 7 bases map to TRBD1. This CDR3 contains 18 residues. Trimming cost V 3 bases and J 0 bases; bases outside gene matches: 13.

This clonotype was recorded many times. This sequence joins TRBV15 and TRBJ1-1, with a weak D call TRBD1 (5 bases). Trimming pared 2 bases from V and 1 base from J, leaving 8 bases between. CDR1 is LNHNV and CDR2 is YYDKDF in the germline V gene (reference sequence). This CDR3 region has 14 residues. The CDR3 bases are TGTGCCACCAGCAGACAGGGACGGAACACTGAAGCTTTCTTT. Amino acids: CATSRQGRNTEAFF.

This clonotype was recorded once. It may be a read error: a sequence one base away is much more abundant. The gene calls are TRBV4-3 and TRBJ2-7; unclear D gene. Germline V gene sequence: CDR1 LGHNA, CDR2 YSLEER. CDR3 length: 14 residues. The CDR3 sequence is CASSQARSSYKQYF. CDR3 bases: TGCGCCAGCAGCCAAGCCAGGAGCTCCTACAAGCAGTACTTC.

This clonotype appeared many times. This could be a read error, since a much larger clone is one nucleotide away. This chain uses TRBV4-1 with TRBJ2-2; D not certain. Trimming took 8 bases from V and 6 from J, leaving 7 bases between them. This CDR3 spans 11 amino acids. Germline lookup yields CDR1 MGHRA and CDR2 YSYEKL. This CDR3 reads CASGRPGELFF. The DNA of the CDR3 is TGCGCCAGCGGCCGGCCCGGGGAGCTGTTTTTT.

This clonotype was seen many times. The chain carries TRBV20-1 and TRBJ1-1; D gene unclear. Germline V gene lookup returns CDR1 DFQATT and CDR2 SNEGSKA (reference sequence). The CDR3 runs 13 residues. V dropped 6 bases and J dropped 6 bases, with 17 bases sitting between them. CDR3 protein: CSAGIGSVAEAFF. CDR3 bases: TGCAGTGCCGGAATAGGGTCGGTCGCTGAAGCTTTCTTT.

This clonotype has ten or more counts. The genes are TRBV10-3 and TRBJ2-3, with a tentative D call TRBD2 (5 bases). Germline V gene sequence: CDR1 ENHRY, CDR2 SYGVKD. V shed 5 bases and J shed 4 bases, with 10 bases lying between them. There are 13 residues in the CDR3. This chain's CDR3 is CAISSREADTQYF. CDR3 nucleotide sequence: TGTGCCATCAGTTCCCGGGAAGCAGATACGCAGTATTTT.

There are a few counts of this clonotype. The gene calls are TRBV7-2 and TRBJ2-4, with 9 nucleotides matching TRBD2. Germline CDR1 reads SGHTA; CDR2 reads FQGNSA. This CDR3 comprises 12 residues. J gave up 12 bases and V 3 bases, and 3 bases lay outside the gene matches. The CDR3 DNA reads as TGTGCCAGCAGCTTGGGGACTAGCCATCAGTACTTC. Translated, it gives CASSLGTSHQYF. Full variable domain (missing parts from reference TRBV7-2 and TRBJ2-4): GAGVSQSPSNKVTEKGKDVELRCDPISGHTALYWYRQSLGQGLEFLIYFQGNSAPDKSGLPSDRFSAERTGGSVSTLTIQRTQQEDSAVYLCASSLGTSHQYFGAGTRLSVL.

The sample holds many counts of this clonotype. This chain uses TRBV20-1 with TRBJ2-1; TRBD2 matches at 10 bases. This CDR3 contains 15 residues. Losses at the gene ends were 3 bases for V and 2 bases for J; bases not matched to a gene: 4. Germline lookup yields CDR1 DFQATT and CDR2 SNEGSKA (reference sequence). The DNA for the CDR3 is TGCAGTGCTAGCAGCGGGAGGGCCGCCTACAATGAGCAGTTCTTC. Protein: CSASSGRAAYNEQFF.

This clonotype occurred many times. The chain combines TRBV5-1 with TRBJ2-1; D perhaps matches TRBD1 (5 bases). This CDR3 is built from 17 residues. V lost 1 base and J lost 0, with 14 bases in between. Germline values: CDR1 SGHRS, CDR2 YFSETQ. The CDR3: CASSLNAGMSSYNEQFF. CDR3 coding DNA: TGCGCCAGCAGCTTGAATGCAGGGATGAGCTCCTACAATGAGCAGTTCTTC.

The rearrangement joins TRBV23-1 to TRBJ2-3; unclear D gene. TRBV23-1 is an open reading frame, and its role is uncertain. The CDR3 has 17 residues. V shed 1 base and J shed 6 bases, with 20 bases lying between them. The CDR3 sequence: CASSQWSLPLGPDTQYF. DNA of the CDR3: TGCGCCAGCAGTCAATGGTCACTACCCCTAGGTCCGGATACGCAGTATTTT.

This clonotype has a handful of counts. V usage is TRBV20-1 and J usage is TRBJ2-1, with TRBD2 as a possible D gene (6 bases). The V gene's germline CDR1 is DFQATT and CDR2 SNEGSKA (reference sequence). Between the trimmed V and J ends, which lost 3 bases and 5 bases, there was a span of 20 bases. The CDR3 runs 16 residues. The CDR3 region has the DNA TGCAGTGCTAGGGCTTCCGGGAGAGGGCCCGACAATGAGCAGTTCTTC. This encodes CSARASGRGPDNEQFF.